The entry below describes one TCR beta chain. The record originates from a study of shared clonotypes between healthy human individuals. Samples left unsorted employed tens of millions of PBMCs for genomic DNA. Per the germline V gene, CDR1 is SEHNR and CDR2 is FQNEAQ (reference sequence). The CDR3 covers 15 residues. V lost 5 bases and J lost 5; bases outside the gene matches: 8. Unsorted PBMC contributed approximately 300 ng DNA, around 30,000 T cell genomes, to each replicate PCR. In the original workflow: Filtering was not the same, since immunoSEQ gave junction-only sequences without quality scores. Clones were sequenced by immunoSEQ multiplex PCR, and TCRdb holds only the in-frame ones, with some missing. The D gene and trimming were derived from the DNA, and the V and J assignments and clone size from that table. The sample carries about 490,000 clones, 70% to 80% recorded once.

Material: PBMCs. The TCR sequence derives from a woman aged 35 to 49 in good health. Some clones in this sample may be carry-over from other donors' samples. V and J are TRBV7-9 and TRBJ1-1; TRBD1 matches 10 bases. The CDR3 DNA is TGTGCCAGCAGCACTCGGGACAGGGGTAGTACTGAAGCTTTCTTT. Amino acid sequence: CASSTRDRGSTEAFF.